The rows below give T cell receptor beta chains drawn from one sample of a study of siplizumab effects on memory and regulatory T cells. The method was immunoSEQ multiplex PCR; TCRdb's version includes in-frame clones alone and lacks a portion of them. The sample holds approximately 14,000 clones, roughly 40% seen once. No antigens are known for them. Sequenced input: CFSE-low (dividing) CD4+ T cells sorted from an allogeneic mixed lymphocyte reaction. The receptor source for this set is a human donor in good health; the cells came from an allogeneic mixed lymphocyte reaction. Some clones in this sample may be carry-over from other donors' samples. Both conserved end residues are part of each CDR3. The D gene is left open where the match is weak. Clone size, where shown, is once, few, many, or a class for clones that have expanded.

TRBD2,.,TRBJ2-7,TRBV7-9,TGTGCCAGCACCCTCATCGGGCTAGCGGGAGGCGAGCAGTACTTC,CASTLIGLAGGEQYF
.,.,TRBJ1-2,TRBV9,TGTGCCAGCAGCGTAACGGGCCGGGGTACTGGCTACACCTTC,CASSVTGRGTGYTF
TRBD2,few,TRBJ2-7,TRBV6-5,TGTGCCACCCGGACTAGCGTGATCTACGAGCAGTACTTC,CATRTSVIYEQYF
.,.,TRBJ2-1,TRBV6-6,TGTGCCAGCCGGGGAGTGTACAATGAGCAGTTCTTC,CASRGVYNEQFF
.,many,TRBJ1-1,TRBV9,TGTGCCAGCAGCCTCACAGGGAACACTGAAGCTTTCTTT,CASSLTGNTEAFF
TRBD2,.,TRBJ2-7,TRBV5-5,TGTGCCAGCAGCCTCCGAGCGGGGGACTCCTACGAGCAGTACTTC,CASSLRAGDSYEQYF
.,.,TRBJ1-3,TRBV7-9,TGTGCCAGCAGCCGCCTTTTACTCGGGCTCTACTCTGGAAACACCATATATTTT,CASSRLLLGLYSGNTIYF
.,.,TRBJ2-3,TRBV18,TGTGCCAGCTCACTTTTCCGGGAGTTCGACACAGATACGCAGTATTTT,CASSLFREFDTDTQYF
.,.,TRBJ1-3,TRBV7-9,TGTGCCAGCAGCTTAGTCGGGGGGCTAAGGAACACCATATATTTT,CASSLVGGLRNTIYF
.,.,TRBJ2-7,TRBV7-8,TGTGCCAGCAGCTTAGCGCTTGGGGGTATAGGGACCTACGAGCAGTACTTC,CASSLALGGIGTYEQYF
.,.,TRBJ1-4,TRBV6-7,TGTGCCAGCAGTTACCGGCCAGGGAGTGAAAAACTGTTTTTT,CASSYRPGSEKLFF
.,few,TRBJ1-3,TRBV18,TGTGCCAGCTCCCCCACCCCTTCTGGAAACACCATATATTTT,CASSPTPSGNTIYF
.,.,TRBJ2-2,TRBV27,TGTGCCAGCAGCCACAAGCTGGGGAGATTAAACACCGGGGAGCTGTTTTTT,CASSHKLGRLNTGELFF
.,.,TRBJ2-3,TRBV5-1,TGCGCCAGCAGCTCTGAAATCCCAGATACGCAGTATTTT,CASSSEIPDTQYF
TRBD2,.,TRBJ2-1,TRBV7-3,TGTGCCAGCAGCTCGGGACTAGCGGGATACACTGAGCAGTTCTTC,CASSSGLAGYTEQFF
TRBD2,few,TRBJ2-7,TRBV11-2,TGTGCCAGCAGCCCGACTAGCGGGGGTTCCTACGAGCAGTACTTC,CASSPTSGGSYEQYF